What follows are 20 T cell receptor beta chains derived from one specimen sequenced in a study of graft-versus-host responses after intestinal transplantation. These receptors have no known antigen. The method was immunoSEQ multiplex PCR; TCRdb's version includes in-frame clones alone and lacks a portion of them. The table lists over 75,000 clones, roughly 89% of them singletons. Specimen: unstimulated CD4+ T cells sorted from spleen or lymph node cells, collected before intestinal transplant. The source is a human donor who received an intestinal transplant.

In DNA form, the CDR3 reads TGTGCCAGCAGCGAGGGACAGGGGGCTCAGCCCCAGCATTTT. Its translation: CASSEGQGAQPQHF. The chain recombines TRBV5-8 with TRBJ1-5; TRBD1 aligns across 12 bases. CDR1 is SGHTS, CDR2 YDEGEE, per germline. This CDR3 has 14 residues. Trimming removed 4 bases from V and 6 bases from J; junction bases left unmatched: 2.

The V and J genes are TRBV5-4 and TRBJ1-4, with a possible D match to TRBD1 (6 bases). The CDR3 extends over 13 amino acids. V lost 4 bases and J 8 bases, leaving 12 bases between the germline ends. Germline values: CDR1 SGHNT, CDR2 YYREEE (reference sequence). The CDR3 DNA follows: TGTGCCAGCAGCGTGGACAGCAGGGAAAAACTGTTTTTT. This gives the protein CASSVDSREKLFF.

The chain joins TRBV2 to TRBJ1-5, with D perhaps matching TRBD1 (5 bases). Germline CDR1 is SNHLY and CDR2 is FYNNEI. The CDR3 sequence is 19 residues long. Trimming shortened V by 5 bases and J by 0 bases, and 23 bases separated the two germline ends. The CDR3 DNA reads TGTGCCAGCAGTCTGGAGGGGAAGGGGCAGGGATATAGCAATCAGCCCCAGCATTTT. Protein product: CASSLEGKGQGYSNQPQHF.

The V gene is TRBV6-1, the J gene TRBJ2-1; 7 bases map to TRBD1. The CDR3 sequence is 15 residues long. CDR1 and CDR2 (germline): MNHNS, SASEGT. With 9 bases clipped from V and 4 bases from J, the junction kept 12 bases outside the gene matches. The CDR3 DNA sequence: TGTGCCAGTTCAGTGACAGGGTTGAGGTACAATGAGCAGTTCTTC. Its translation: CASSVTGLRYNEQFF.

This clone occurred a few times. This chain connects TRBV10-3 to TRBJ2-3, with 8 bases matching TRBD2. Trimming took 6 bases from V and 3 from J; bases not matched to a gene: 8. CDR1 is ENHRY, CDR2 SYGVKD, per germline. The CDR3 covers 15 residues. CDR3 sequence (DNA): TGTGCCATCAGCGGGGGGGCTTTAGAGACAGATACGCAGTATTTT. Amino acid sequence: CAISGGALETDTQYF.

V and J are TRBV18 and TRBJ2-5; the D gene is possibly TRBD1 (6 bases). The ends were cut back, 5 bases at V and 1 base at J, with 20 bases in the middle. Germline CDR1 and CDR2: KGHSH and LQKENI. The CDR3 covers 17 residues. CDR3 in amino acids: CASSKGYSGQTQETQYF. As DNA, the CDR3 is TGTGCCAGCTCAAAGGGCTACTCCGGACAGACCCAAGAGACCCAGTACTTC.

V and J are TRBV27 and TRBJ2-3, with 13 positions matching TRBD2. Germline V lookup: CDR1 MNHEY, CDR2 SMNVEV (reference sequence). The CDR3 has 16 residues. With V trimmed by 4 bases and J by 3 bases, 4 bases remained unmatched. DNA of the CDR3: TGTGCCAGCAGTTCGGGACTAGCGGGAATGACAGATACGCAGTATTTT. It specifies CASSSGLAGMTDTQYF.

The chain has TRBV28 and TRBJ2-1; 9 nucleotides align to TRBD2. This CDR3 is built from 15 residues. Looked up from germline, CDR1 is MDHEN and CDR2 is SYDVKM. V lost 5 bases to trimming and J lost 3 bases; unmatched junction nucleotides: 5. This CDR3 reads CASSPSGGLYNEQFF. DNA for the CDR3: TGTGCCAGCAGTCCGAGCGGGGGGCTCTACAATGAGCAGTTCTTC.

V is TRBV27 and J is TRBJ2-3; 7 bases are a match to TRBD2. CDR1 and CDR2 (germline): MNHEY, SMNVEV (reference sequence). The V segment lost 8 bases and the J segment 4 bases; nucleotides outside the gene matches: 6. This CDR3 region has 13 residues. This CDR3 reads CASRVGGPDTQYF. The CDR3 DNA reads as TGTGCCAGCCGGGTGGGAGGGCCAGATACGCAGTATTTT.

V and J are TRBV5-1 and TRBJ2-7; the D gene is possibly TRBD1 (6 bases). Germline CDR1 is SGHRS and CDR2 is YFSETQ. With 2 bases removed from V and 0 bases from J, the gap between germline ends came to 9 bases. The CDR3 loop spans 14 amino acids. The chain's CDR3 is CASSFDRYSYEQYF. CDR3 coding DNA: TGCGCCAGCAGCTTTGACAGGTACTCCTACGAGCAGTACTTC.

The CDR3: CASSPLGGTGELFF. The DNA of the CDR3 is TGTGCCAGCAGCCCCTTAGGAGGGACCGGGGAGCTGTTTTTT. The chain combines TRBV7-9 with TRBJ2-2; possible D gene TRBD2, 6 bases. V was shortened by 5 bases and J by 5 bases, with 12 bases between the two germline ends. The CDR3 has 14 amino acids. CDR1 is SEHNR, CDR2 FQNEAQ, per germline (reference sequence).

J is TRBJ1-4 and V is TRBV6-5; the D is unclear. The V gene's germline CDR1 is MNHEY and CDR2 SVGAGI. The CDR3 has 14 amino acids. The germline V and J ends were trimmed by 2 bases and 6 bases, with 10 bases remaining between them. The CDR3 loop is CASSYEGLHEKLFF. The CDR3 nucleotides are TGTGCCAGCAGTTACGAGGGTCTCCATGAAAAACTGTTTTTT.

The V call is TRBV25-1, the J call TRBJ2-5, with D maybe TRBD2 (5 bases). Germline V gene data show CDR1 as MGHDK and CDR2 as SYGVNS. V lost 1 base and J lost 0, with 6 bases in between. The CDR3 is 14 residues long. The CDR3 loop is CASSESDYQETQYF. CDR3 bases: TGTGCCAGCAGTGAATCGGACTACCAAGAGACCCAGTACTTC.

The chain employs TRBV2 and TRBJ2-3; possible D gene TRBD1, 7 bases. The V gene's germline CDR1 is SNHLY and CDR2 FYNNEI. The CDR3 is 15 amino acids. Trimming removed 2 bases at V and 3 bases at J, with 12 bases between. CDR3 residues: CASSEQGGGTDTQYF. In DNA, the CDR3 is TGTGCCAGCAGTGAACAGGGGGGCGGGACAGATACGCAGTATTTT.

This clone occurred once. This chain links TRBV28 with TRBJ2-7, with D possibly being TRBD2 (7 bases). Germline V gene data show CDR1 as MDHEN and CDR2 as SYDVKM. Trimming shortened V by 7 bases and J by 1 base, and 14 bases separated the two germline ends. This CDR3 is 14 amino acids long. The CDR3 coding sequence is TGTGCCAGCACCTTGGGGGGGGCATCCTACGAGCAGTACTTC. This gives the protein CASTLGGASYEQYF.

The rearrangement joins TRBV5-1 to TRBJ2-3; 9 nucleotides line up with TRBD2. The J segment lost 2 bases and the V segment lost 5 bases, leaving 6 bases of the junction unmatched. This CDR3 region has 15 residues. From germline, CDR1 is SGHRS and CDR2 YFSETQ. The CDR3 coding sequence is TGCGCCAGCAGTTTTAGCGGGGGTCCCACAGATACGCAGTATTTT. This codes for CASSFSGGPTDTQYF.

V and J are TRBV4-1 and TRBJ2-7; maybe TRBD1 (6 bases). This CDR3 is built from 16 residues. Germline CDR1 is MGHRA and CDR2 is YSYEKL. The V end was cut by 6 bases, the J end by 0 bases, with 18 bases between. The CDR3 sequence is CASRPDRGSISYEQYF. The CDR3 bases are TGCGCCAGCAGGCCTGATAGGGGGAGCATCTCCTACGAGCAGTACTTC.

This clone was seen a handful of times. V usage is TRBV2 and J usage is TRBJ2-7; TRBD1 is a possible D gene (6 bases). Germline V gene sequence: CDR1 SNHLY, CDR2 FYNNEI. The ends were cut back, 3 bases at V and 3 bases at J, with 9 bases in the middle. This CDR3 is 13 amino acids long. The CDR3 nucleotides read TGTGCCAGCAGTGAGGGGGCGGTCTACGAGCAGTACTTC. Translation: CASSEGAVYEQYF.

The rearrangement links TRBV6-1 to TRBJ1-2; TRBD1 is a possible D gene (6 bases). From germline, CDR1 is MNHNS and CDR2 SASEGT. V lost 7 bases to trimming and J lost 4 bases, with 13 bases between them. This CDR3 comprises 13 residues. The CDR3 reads CASNRQDLYGYTF. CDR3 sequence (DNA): TGTGCCAGCAACCGACAGGATCTCTATGGCTACACCTTC.

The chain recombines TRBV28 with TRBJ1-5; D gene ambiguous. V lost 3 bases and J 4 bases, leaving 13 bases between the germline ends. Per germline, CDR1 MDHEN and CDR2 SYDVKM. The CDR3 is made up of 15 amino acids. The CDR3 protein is CASSFLGSTNQPQHF. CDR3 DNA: TGTGCCAGCAGTTTCCTAGGATCCACGAATCAGCCCCAGCATTTT.